This T cell receptor beta chain was sequenced during a study of blood T cell repertoires in COVID-19. This clone was found once. Assay: immunoSEQ multiplex PCR; the TCRdb copy retains only in-frame clones and omits some. This sample has about 38,000 clones; around nine tenths occur once, and the top ten carry roughly 5%. V was clipped by 0 bases and J by 6 bases; unmatched bases: 7. The CDR3 loop spans 15 amino acids. The germline V gene has CDR1 LGHDT and CDR2 YNNKEL (reference sequence). The specimen sequenced was peripheral blood. The receptor was isolated from a man aged 55 to 69 with COVID-19, enrolled during active disease. This rearrangement joins TRBV3-1 (or the pseudogene TRBV3-2) to TRBJ1-1, with 7 nucleotides matching TRBD1. The CDR3, as DNA: TGTGCCAGCAGCCAAGATCATAGCCAGGGGGCTGAAGCTTTCTTT. Translated, it gives CASSQDHSQGAEAFF.